These 17 T cell receptor beta chains were sequenced from one sample in a study of siplizumab effects on memory and regulatory T cells. The method was immunoSEQ multiplex PCR; TCRdb's version includes in-frame clones alone and lacks a portion of them. The sample yields some 100,000 clones, around 90% seen once. Sequences were obtained from Tregs sorted from blood. The receptors here all came from a human donor in good health.

V gene TRBV19 combines with J gene TRBJ1-2; D is unresolved. This CDR3 has 14 residues. Trimming left V 5 bases short and J 7 bases short, with 17 bases between. The germline V gene encodes CDR1 LNHDA and CDR2 SQIVND (reference sequence). The CDR3 is CASSPRGETFGYTF. The CDR3 DNA is TGTGCCAGTAGTCCACGGGGAGAAACATTTGGCTACACCTTC.

The rearrangement joins TRBV18 to TRBJ2-5; D possibly corresponds to TRBD2 (5 bases). The CDR3 is 14 amino acids. V was pared by 3 bases and J by 6 bases, with 14 bases between. CDR1 and CDR2 from the germline V gene are KGHSH and LQKENI. CDR3 nucleotide sequence: TGTGCCAGCTCACCGGTTTTTGGGGAGAAGACCCAGTACTTC. This translates into CASSPVFGEKTQYF.

The rearrangement uses TRBV27 and TRBJ2-2, with 10 bases matching TRBD1. Germline assignment: CDR1 MNHEY and CDR2 SMNVEV (reference sequence). The CDR3 is 14 amino acids. The V and J ends lost 7 bases and 4 bases, in that order; junction bases with no gene match: 3. Here the CDR3 DNA reads TGTGCCAGCAAGGGACAGGGGTTCACCGGGGAGCTGTTTTTT. Its translation: CASKGQGFTGELFF.

V usage is TRBV7-2 and J usage is TRBJ2-1; D may be TRBD2 (5 bases). CDR3 length: 13 residues. Trimming removed 5 bases from V and 2 bases from J, with 7 bases in between. Germline V gives CDR1 SGHTA, CDR2 FQGNSA. The CDR3 reads CASSPGTYNEQFF. CDR3 DNA sequence: TGTGCCAGCAGCCCCGGGACCTACAATGAGCAGTTCTTC.

The chain employs TRBV6-1 and TRBJ2-5, with 13 nucleotides matching TRBD2. The germline gives CDR1 MNHNS, CDR2 SASEGT. Trimming at V came to 10 bases and at J to 5 bases, leaving 4 bases not matched to a gene. This CDR3 is built from 13 residues. The CDR3 DNA follows: TGTGCCACCAGACTAGCGGGAGGTGAGACCCAGTACTTC. This encodes CATRLAGGETQYF.

Notes on this clone: The germline gene is not matched at one end of the junction; a read error may be the cause. The gene calls are TRBV30 and TRBJ2-5; TRBD2 matches 9 bases. The CDR3 spans 15 residues. The germline CDR1 and CDR2 sequences are GTSNPN and SVGIG (reference sequence). CDR3 nucleotide sequence: TGTGCCTGGAGTGGGTTGGGAGCGGGAGGAGAGATCCAGTACTTC. It codes for CAWSGLGAGGEIQYF.

The rearrangement uses TRBV5-6 and TRBJ2-4; either TRBD1 or TRBD2 may fit D (5 bases each). The CDR3 covers 15 residues. Trimming shortened V by 5 bases and J by 2 bases, and 14 bases separated the two germline ends. Germline assignment: CDR1 SGHDT and CDR2 YYEEEE. The CDR3 coding sequence is TGTGCCAGCAGACCTGGGGGTCCAACCAAAAACATTCAGTACTTC. This sequence encodes CASRPGGPTKNIQYF.

The chain links TRBV5-1 to TRBJ2-5, with unresolved D. This CDR3 contains 14 residues. Germline values: CDR1 SGHRS, CDR2 YFSETQ. Trimming stripped 0 bases from V and 1 base from J, with 7 bases between. The CDR3, as DNA: TGCGCCAGCAGCTTGGGCCCAGCCCAAGAGACCCAGTACTTC. Its protein product is CASSLGPAQETQYF.

The rearrangement joins TRBV9 to TRBJ1-5; D is unresolved. CDR1 is SGDLS and CDR2 is YYNGEE in the germline V gene. The CDR3 spans 14 residues. Trimming removed 3 bases from V and 7 bases from J, with 14 bases in between. Written as DNA, the CDR3 is TGTGCCAGCAGCGGAACTTCAACGGTACAGCCCCAGCATTTT. Translated: CASSGTSTVQPQHF.

The chain combines TRBV18 with TRBJ2-1; 11 nucleotides align to TRBD2. The junction had 7 bases not matched to a gene; V was cut back by 5 bases and J by 7 bases. Germline lookup yields CDR1 KGHSH and CDR2 LQKENI. The CDR3 sequence is 15 residues long. This CDR3 is CASSSGLAVGNEQFF. DNA for the CDR3: TGTGCCAGCTCATCGGGACTAGCGGTAGGGAATGAGCAGTTCTTC. The full variable domain, rest sourced from reference TRBV18 and TRBJ2-1, is NAGVMQNPRHLVRRRGQEARLRCSPMKGHSHVYWYRQLPEEGLKFMVYLQKENIIDESGMPKERFSAEFPKEGPSILRIQQVVRGDSAAYFCASSSGLAVGNEQFFGPGTRLTVL.

This clone is labeled as medium-sized (0.01 to 0.1%). V usage is TRBV5-1 and J usage is TRBJ1-5; 8 bases align to TRBD1. This CDR3 region has 18 residues. Per the germline V gene, CDR1 is SGHRS and CDR2 is YFSETQ. V shed 4 bases and J 0 bases; nucleotides not matched to a gene: 12. In DNA, the CDR3 is TGCGCCAGCAGCGAAGCAGAGACAGGGGATTATAGCAATCAGCCCCAGCATTTT. Its translation: CASSEAETGDYSNQPQHF.

This clone was observed a handful of times. The chain is built from TRBV4-2 and TRBJ2-2, with D possibly TRBD2 on 6 matching bases. This CDR3 has 18 residues. V lost 1 base and J 0 bases, leaving 15 bases between the germline ends. In germline, CDR1 is LGHNA, CDR2 YNFKEQ. Here the CDR3 DNA reads TGTGCCAGCAGCCAAGCGGAGGGGTCCCATGCGAACACCGGGGAGCTGTTTTTT. Its translation is CASSQAEGSHANTGELFF.

V is TRBV18 and J is TRBJ2-7; 9 nucleotides match TRBD2. Germline loops: CDR1 KGHSH, CDR2 LQKENI. The CDR3 runs to 19 residues. Germline trimming cut 3 bases from V and 0 bases from J; bases unmatched to any gene: 15. CDR3 region: CASSPRRRAGGPNSYEQYF. CDR3 DNA sequence: TGTGCCAGCTCACCTAGGAGGAGAGCGGGAGGACCAAACTCCTACGAGCAGTACTTC.

This clone has just one count. This CDR3 is CATSRPGPQETQYF. For the CDR3, the DNA is TGTGCCACCAGCAGACCGGGCCCTCAAGAGACCCAGTACTTC. V is TRBV15 and J is TRBJ2-5; no reliable D call. There are 14 residues in the CDR3. Germline CDR1 reads LNHNV; CDR2 reads YYDKDF (reference sequence). V was clipped by 2 bases and J by 2 bases, with 9 bases between them.

V usage is TRBV27 and J usage is TRBJ2-5; 10 bases are shared with TRBD2. V dropped 10 bases and J dropped 5; count of bases not matched to a gene: 7. CDR3 length: 13 residues. Per germline, CDR1 MNHEY and CDR2 SMNVEV (reference sequence). This CDR3 is CATRLAGYETQYF. The CDR3 nucleotides are TGTGCCACACGACTAGCGGGTTATGAGACCCAGTACTTC.

Only one count was recorded for this clone. This chain links TRBV7-3 with TRBJ2-5; possible D gene TRBD2, 7 bases. The CDR3 spans 17 residues. Germline CDR1 reads SGHTA; CDR2 reads FQGTGA. V lost 6 bases to trimming and J lost 4 bases, with 24 bases between them. CDR3 bases: TGTGCCAGCAGTTTTTGGCGGGAGAGGGGAGGGGGAGAGACCCAGTACTTC. Translation: CASSFWRERGGGETQYF.

The genes are TRBV19 and TRBJ1-4, with unresolved D. The CDR3 spans 14 residues. Trimming left V 8 bases short and J 3 bases short, with 13 bases between. The V gene's germline CDR1 is LNHDA and CDR2 SQIVND (reference sequence). CDR3 sequence: CASRDGGANEKLFF. The CDR3, as DNA: TGTGCCAGTCGCGACGGTGGGGCTAATGAAAAACTGTTTTTT.